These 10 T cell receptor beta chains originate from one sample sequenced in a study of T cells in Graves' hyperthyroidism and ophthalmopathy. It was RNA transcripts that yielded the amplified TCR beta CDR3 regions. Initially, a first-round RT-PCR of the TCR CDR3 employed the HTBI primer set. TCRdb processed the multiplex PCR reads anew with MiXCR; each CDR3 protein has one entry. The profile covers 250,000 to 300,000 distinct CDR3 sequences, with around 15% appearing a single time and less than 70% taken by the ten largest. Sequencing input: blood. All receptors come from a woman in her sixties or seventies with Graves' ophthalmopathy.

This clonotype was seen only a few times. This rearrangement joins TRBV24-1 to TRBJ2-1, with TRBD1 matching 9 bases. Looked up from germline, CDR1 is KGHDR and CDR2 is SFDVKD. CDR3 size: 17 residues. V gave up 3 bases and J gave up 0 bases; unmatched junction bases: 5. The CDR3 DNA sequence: TGTGCCACCAGTGATCCCGGGACAGGGAGCTCCTACAATGAGCAGTTCTTC. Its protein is CATSDPGTGSSYNEQFF.

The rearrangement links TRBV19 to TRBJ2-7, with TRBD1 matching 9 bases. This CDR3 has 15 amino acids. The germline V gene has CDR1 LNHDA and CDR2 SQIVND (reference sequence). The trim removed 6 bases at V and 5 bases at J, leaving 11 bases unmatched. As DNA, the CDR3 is TGTGCCAGTAGCAGGTCCGGGACAGGGACCAACGAGCAGTACTTC. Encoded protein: CASSRSGTGTNEQYF.

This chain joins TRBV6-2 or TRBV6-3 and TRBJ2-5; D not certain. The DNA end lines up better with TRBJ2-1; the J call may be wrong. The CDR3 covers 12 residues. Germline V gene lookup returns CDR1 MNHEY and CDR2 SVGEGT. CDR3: CASSYGQETQFF. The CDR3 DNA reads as TGTGCCAGCAGTTACGGGCAAGAGACCCAGTTCTTC.

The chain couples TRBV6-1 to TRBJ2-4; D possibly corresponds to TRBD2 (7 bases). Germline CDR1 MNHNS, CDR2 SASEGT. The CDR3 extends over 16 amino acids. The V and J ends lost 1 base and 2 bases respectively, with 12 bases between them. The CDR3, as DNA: TGTGCCAGCAGTGAAGAGGGGGGGGGCTCCAAAAACATTCAGTACTTC. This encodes CASSEEGGGSKNIQYF.

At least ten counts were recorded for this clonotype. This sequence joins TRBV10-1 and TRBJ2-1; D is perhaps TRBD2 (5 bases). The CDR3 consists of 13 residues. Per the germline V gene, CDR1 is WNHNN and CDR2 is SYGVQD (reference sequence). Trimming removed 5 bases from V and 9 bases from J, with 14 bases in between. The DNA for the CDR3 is TGCGCCAGCAGTCCAGCGGTGGGTCGTGAGCAGTTCTTC. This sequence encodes CASSPAVGREQFF.

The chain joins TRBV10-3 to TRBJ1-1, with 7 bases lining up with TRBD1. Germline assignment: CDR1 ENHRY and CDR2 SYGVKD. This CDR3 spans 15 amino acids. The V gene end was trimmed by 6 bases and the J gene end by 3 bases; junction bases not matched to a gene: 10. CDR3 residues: CAIRQLGGRDTEAFF. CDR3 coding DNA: TGTGCCATCAGACAACTAGGGGGCAGGGACACTGAAGCTTTCTTT.

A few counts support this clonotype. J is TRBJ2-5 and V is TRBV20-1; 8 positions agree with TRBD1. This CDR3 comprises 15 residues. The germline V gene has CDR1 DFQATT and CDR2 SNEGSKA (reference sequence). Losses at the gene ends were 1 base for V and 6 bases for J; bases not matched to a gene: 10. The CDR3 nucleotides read TGCAGTGCTAGAGTTACTACAGGGGGGTCGCAGACCCAGTACTTC. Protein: CSARVTTGGSQTQYF.

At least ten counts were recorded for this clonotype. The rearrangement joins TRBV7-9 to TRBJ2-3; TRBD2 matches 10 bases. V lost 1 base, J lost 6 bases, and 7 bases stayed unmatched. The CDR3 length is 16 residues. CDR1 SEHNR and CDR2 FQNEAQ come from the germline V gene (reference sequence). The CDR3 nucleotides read TGTGCCAGCAGCTTAGAGGGTAGCGGGAGGTTGGATACGCAGTATTTT. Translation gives CASSLEGSGRLDTQYF.

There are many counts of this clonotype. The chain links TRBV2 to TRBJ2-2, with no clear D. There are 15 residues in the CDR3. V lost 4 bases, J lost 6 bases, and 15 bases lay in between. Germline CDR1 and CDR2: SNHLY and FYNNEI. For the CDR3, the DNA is TGTGCCAGCAGTGTGGCGACCCCAATGGCCGGGGAGCTGTTTTTT. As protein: CASSVATPMAGELFF. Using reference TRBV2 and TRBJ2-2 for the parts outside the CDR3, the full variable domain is EPEVTQTPSHQVTQMGQEVILRCVPISNHLYFYWYRQILGQKVEFLVSFYNNEISEKSEIFDDQFSVERPDGSNFTLKIRSTKLEDSAMYFCASSVATPMAGELFFGEGSRLTVL.

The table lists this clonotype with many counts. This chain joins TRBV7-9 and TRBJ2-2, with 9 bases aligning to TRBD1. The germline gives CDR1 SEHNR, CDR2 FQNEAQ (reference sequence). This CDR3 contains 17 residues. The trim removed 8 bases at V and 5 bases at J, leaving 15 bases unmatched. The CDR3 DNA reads TGTGCCAGCCTCACCTTCCTGGGACAGGGTATAACCGGGGAGCTGTTTTTT. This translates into CASLTFLGQGITGELFF.